Shown below are 9 T cell receptor beta chains from a single sample sequenced in a study of blood T cells in healthy people across ages. With a J-beta primer mix and a sample-barcoded 5' primer, a second PCR ran about 7 to 11 cycles. Using its own MiXCR run on the 5' RACE reads, TCRdb lists one record per CDR3 protein. Of around 600,000 distinct CDR3 sequences listed, 40% to 50% are singletons. Sequenced input: blood. Receptors originate from a man older than 75 in good health.

There are many counts of this clonotype. J is TRBJ2-3 and V is TRBV20-1; D not resolved. The germline V gene encodes CDR1 DFQATT and CDR2 SNEGSKA (reference sequence). This CDR3 is 13 amino acids long. The germline V and J ends were trimmed by 6 bases and 2 bases, with 12 bases remaining between them. CDR3 DNA: TGCAGTGCCTCTCTCGCGATCACAGATACGCAGTATTTT. This encodes CSASLAITDTQYF.

This clonotype was picked up a small number of times. The V and J genes are TRBV24-1 and TRBJ2-3; D ambiguous. The CDR3 length is 13 residues. Germline lookup yields CDR1 KGHDR and CDR2 SFDVKD. V was clipped by 8 bases and J by 0 bases, with 8 bases between them. CDR3 sequence: CATKQASTDTQYF. The CDR3 coding sequence is TGTGCCACCAAGCAGGCTAGCACAGATACGCAGTATTTT.

This clonotype was detected a few times. The V gene is TRBV7-2, the J gene TRBJ2-1, with D perhaps TRBD1 (6 bases). CDR1 SGHTA and CDR2 FQGNSA come from the germline V gene. V lost 3 bases, J lost 2 bases, and 14 bases lay in between. The length of the CDR3 is 16 residues. The CDR3 nucleotides are TGTGCCAGCAGCTTTAGCAGGGGTGGAACCTACAATGAGCAGTTCTTC. Translated, it gives CASSFSRGGTYNEQFF.

This clonotype was counted a few times. The chain joins TRBV29-1 to TRBJ2-7; D might be TRBD2 (6 bases). V gave up 5 bases and J gave up 7 bases, with 15 bases separating them. This CDR3 contains 12 residues. Germline CDR1 reads SQVTM; CDR2 reads ANQGSEA. The CDR3, as DNA: TGCAGCGTTTCCAAAGGAGGGTCGGAGCAGTACTTC. It translates to CSVSKGGSEQYF.

The chain is built from TRBV29-1 and TRBJ2-1, with D perhaps TRBD2 (6 bases). This CDR3 spans 13 amino acids. Germline CDR1 reads SQVTM; CDR2 reads ANQGSEA. Trimming cost V 3 bases and J 13 bases, with 19 bases left between them. CDR3 coding DNA: TGCAGCGTTGATATCGGGAGCGGAGAGACCCAGTTCTTC. This sequence encodes CSVDIGSGETQFF.

The rearrangement links TRBV7-2 to TRBJ1-1, with TRBD1 matching over 7 bases. Germline lookup yields CDR1 SGHTA and CDR2 FQGNSA. The CDR3 spans 17 residues. The junction had 18 bases not matched to a gene; V was cut back by 1 base and J by 10 bases. CDR3 DNA sequence: TGTGCCAGCAGCTTAGTGTCCCCGACAGGGAGCAGATATCGAGCTTTCTTT. This translates into CASSLVSPTGSRYRAFF. Variable domain in full (rest from reference TRBV7-2 and TRBJ1-1): GAGVSQSPSNKVTEKGKDVELRCDPISGHTALYWYRQSLGQGLEFLIYFQGNSAPDKSGLPSDRFSAERTGGSVSTLTIQRTQQEDSAVYLCASSLVSPTGSRYRAFFGQGTRLTVV.

This clonotype showed up many times. The chain recombines TRBV6-6 with TRBJ2-7; possibly TRBD1 for D (6 bases). Germline CDR1 and CDR2: MNHNY and SVGAGI (reference sequence). The CDR3 runs to 14 residues. V dropped 4 bases and J dropped 2 bases, with 12 bases sitting between them. DNA of the CDR3: TGTGCCAGCAGTTCCCGGGACATTACCTACGAGCAGTACTTC. This gives the protein CASSSRDITYEQYF.

The sample holds one count of this clonotype. The chain combines TRBV9 with TRBJ2-1, with D uncertain. V gave up 0 bases and J gave up 4 bases, with 8 bases separating them. The CDR3 is made up of 14 amino acids. From germline, CDR1 is SGDLS and CDR2 YYNGEE. CDR3 sequence reads: CASSVEPPYNEQFF. The CDR3 DNA reads as TGTGCCAGCAGCGTAGAGCCCCCTTACAATGAGCAGTTCTTC.

The gene calls are TRBV7-2 and TRBJ2-1, with 7 bases identical to TRBD1. Germline V gene data show CDR1 as SGHTA and CDR2 as FQGNSA. The trim removed 2 bases at V and 6 bases at J, leaving 10 bases unmatched. This CDR3 comprises 16 residues. The CDR3 DNA is TGTGCCAGCAGCTTAAACAGGGGTGTGGGGGCCAATGAGCAGTTCTTC. This encodes CASSLNRGVGANEQFF.